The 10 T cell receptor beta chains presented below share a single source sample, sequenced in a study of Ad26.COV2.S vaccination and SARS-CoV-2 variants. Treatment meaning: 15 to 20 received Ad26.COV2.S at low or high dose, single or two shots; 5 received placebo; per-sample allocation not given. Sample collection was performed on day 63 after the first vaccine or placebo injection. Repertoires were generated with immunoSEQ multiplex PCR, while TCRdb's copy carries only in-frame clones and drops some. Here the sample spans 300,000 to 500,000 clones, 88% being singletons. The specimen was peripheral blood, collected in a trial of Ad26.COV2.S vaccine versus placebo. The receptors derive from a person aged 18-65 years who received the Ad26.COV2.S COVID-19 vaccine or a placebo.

Here the CDR3 DNA reads TGCGCCAGTAGTACTAGCTCCTACAATGAGCAGTTCTTC. As protein: CASSTSSYNEQFF. The chain combines TRBV5-1 with TRBJ2-1; possibly TRBD2 for D (5 bases). The CDR3 spans 13 residues. Germline V CDR1 and CDR2: SGHRS, YFSETQ. V shed 8 bases and J shed 0 bases, with 9 bases lying between them.

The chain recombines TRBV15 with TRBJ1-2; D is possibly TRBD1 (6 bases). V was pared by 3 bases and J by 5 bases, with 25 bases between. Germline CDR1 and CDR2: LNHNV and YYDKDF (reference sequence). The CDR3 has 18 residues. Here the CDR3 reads CATSSQMGLRQAVYGYTF. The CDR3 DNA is TGTGCCACCAGCAGCCAGATGGGGCTCCGACAGGCTGTATATGGCTACACCTTC.

CDR3 sequence: CASSLRDGDYYGYTF. CDR3 DNA: TGTGCCAGCAGCTTGCGGGACGGAGATTACTATGGCTACACCTTC. This rearrangement joins TRBV7-8 to TRBJ1-2; maybe TRBD1 (5 bases). The germline V gene encodes CDR1 SGHVS and CDR2 FQNEAQ. V shed 3 bases and J shed 3 bases, with 14 bases lying between them. This CDR3 is 15 amino acids long. Based on the CDR3 plus reference TRBV7-8 and TRBJ1-2, the full variable domain is GAGVSQSPRYKVAKRGQDVALRCDPISGHVSLFWYQQALGQGPEFLTYFQNEAQLDKSGLPSDRFFAERPEGSVSTLKIQRTQQEDSAVYLCASSLRDGDYYGYTFGSGTRLTVV.

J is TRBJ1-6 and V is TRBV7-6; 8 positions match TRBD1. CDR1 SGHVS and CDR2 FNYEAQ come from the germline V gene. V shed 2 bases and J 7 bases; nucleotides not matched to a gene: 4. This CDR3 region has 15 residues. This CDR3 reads CASSLQQGGNSPLHF. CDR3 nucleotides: TGTGCCAGCAGCTTACAACAGGGGGGGAATTCACCCCTCCACTTT.

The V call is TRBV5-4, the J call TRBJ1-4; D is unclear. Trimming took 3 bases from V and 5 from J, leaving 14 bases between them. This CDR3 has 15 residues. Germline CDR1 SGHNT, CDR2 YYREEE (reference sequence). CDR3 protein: CASSSRAGPNEKLFF. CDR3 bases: TGTGCCAGCAGCTCACGAGCGGGTCCCAATGAAAAACTGTTTTTT.

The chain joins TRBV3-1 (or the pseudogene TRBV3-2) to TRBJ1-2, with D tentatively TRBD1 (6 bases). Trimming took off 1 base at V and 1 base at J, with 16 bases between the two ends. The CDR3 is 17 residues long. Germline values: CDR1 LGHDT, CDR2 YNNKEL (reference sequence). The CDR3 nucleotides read TGTGCCAGCAGCCAAGGCGTTCAGGGGCAGGGTAACTATGGCTACACCTTC. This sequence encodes CASSQGVQGQGNYGYTF.

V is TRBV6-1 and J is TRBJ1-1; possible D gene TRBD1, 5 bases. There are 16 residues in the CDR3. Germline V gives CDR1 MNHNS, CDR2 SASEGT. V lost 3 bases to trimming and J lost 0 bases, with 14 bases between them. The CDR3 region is CASSDKGAVMNTEAFF. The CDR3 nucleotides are TGTGCCAGCAGTGATAAAGGGGCAGTAATGAACACTGAAGCTTTCTTT.

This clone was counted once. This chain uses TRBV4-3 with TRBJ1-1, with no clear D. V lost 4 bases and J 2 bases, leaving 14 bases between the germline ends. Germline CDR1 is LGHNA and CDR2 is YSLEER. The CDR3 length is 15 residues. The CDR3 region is CASSPLIRVNTEAFF. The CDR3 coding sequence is TGCGCCAGCAGCCCCCTGATCCGAGTCAACACTGAAGCTTTCTTT.

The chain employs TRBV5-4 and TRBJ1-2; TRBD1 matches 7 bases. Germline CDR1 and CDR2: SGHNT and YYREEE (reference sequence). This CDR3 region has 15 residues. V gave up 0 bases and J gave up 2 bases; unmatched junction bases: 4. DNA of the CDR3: TGTGCCAGCAGCTTGGGGGGACAGCAGAACTATGGCTACACCTTC. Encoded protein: CASSLGGQQNYGYTF.

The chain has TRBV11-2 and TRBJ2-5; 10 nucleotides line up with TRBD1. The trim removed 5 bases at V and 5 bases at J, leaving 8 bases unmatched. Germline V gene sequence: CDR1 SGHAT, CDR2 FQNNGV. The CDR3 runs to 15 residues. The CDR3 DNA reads TGTGCCAGCAGCCCAGACAGGGGGCGCCCGGAGACCCAGTACTTC. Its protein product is CASSPDRGRPETQYF.